This T cell receptor beta chain stems from a study of blood T cells in healthy people across ages. V lost 0 bases and J lost 7, with 9 bases in between. The CDR3 has 13 residues. CDR1 is MGHRA and CDR2 is YSYEKL in the germline V gene. Per sample, at least 5 micrograms of total RNA were extracted. PCR was performed a second time for roughly 7 to 12 cycles using a sample-barcoded 5' primer and a J-beta primer mix. All cDNA molecules were each tagged by a template-switch adaptor with 12 random nucleotides. Each CDR3 protein is one row after TCRdb ran MiXCR on the 5' RACE reads. There are approximately 1.5 million distinct CDR3 sequences in the sample; approximately 43% occur only once, and about 3.8% lies in the top ten.

The V call is TRBV4-1, the J call TRBJ1-2; D ambiguous. The sample was blood. This TCR was recovered from a woman between 18 and 30 years old in good health. The CDR3 region is CASSQDLRSGYTF. CDR3 DNA sequence: TGCGCCAGCAGCCAAGATCTTAGATCTGGCTACACCTTC.